This is a list of T cell receptor beta chains from one sample in a study of shared clonotypes between healthy human individuals. The method was immunoSEQ multiplex PCR; TCRdb's version includes in-frame clones alone and lacks a portion of them. The sample has about 2.5 million clones; 85% to 95% are singletons. Sequenced input: naive CD4+ T cells from PBMCs. The receptors were gathered from a man between 18 and 29 years old in good health. Some clones in this sample may be carry-over from other donors' samples. Both conserved end residues are part of each CDR3. The D gene is left open where the match is weak. The size of a clone is reported for some rows only, either as once, few or many, or as a class for expanded clones.

clone size	V gene	J gene	D gene	CDR3 protein	CDR3 DNA
NA	TRBV7-9	TRBJ2-7	NA	CASSFRGDGDYEQYF	TGTGCCAGCAGCTTCCGAGGGGATGGGGACTACGAGCAGTACTTC
few	TRBV5-4	TRBJ1-2	NA	CASSLARDSVTYGYTF	TGTGCCAGCAGCTTGGCCCGAGACAGCGTGACCTATGGCTACACCTTC
NA	TRBV6-6	TRBJ1-1	NA	CASRRQVNTEAFF	TGTGCCAGCAGAAGACAGGTGAACACTGAAGCTTTCTTT
NA	TRBV18	TRBJ2-1	NA	CASSPGLVRLGTYNEQFF	TGTGCCAGCTCACCGGGGTTGGTTCGACTCGGAACCTACAATGAGCAGTTCTTC
NA	TRBV6-5	TRBJ1-1	NA	CASKGQPNTEAFF	TGTGCCAGCAAAGGACAACCGAACACTGAAGCTTTCTTT
NA	TRBV5-1	TRBJ2-4	NA	CASSLSDLDRRYF	TGCGCCAGCAGCTTGAGCGACCTGGACAGACGGTACTTC
once	TRBV5-8	TRBJ1-2	NA	CASRPGLHSGYTF	TGTGCCAGCAGGCCGGGGCTTCATTCTGGCTACACCTTC
NA	TRBV7-9	TRBJ2-7	TRBD2	CASSPQREQPGEQYF	TGTGCCAGCAGCCCCCAGCGGGAACAACCGGGGGAGCAGTACTTC
NA	TRBV28	TRBJ1-3	TRBD1	CASSPPPGQGTTIYF	TGTGCCAGCAGCCCACCACCGGGACAGGGTACCACCATATATTTT
NA	TRBV18	TRBJ2-1	NA	CASSLLGDEQFF	TGTGCCAGCTCACTCCTGGGGGATGAGCAGTTCTTC